The T cell receptor beta chain under discussion was sequenced for a study of blood T cell repertoires in COVID-19. For the study at large: Acute-phase and convalescent COVID-19 samples originated in the United States, Italy and Spain. In each case, the material was cDNA or gDNA derived from T cells, B-cell-depleted T cells, or PBMCs.

The CDR3 runs 17 residues. Trimming removed 0 bases at V and 0 bases at J, with 12 bases between. The V gene's germline CDR1 is SGHAT and CDR2 FQNNGV. In the authors' workflow: The authors estimated nucleated cell counts from reference gene primer amplification. Data came from immunoSEQ multiplex PCR; TCRdb stores just in-frame clones and leaves some out. For V, J and clone size, that table is used; D and trimming come from the DNA. The data contain roughly 390,000 clones, around 87% of them singletons. The Seattle site enrolled patients during active infection and followed them longitudinally. The chain couples TRBV11-2 to TRBJ2-1; D possibly corresponds to TRBD2 (6 bases). This sequence originates from a woman under 40 with COVID-19, enrolled during active disease. Source material: peripheral blood. CDR3 region: CASSLDQVGSSYNEQFF. The CDR3 coding sequence is TGTGCCAGCAGCTTAGATCAGGTCGGGAGCTCCTACAATGAGCAGTTCTTC. Full variable domain (missing parts from reference TRBV11-2 and TRBJ2-1): EAGVAQSPRYKIIEKRQSVAFWCNPISGHATLYWYQQILGQGPKLLIQFQNNGVVDDSQLPKDRFSAERLKGVDSTLKIQPAKLEDSAVYLCASSLDQVGSSYNEQFFGPGTRLTVL.